This entry is about one T cell receptor (beta chain). The antigen is unknown. Trimming cost V 5 bases and J 4 bases; bases outside gene matches: 7. The CDR3 runs 14 residues. Germline values: CDR1 SGHAT, CDR2 FQDESV (reference sequence). The data stem from a study of OX40 agonist ivuxolimab in advanced cancers. Overall study context: Of the participants, roughly 40% had some prior anti-PD-1, anti-PD-L1 or anti-CTLA-4 therapy, which was allowed. Study-wide results and caveats: Relatively little clonal expansion, among the lowest observed, appeared in partial responders at 0.1-3.0 mg/kg. CD4+ and CD8+ T cells in blood underwent clonal expansion by week 6 at 0.1 to 3.0 mg/kg.

People who had autoimmune disease history or systemic immunosuppression were excluded. Sequencing was performed with immunoSEQ multiplex PCR; in TCRdb, only in-frame clones are kept and a portion is missing. The table has approximately 64,000 clones, roughly 80% seen once. This TCR was sampled from an adult with an advanced solid tumor such as melanoma, head and neck, liver or kidney cancer. This chain connects TRBV11-1 to TRBJ1-1; 7 bases are a match to TRBD1. The input for sequencing was CD4+ or CD8+ T cells sorted from blood, taken in a trial of the OX40 agonist ivuxolimab. CDR3 nucleotide sequence: TGTGCCAGCAGCCCCACAGGGACAGTCACTGAAGCTTTCTTT. Protein: CASSPTGTVTEAFF.